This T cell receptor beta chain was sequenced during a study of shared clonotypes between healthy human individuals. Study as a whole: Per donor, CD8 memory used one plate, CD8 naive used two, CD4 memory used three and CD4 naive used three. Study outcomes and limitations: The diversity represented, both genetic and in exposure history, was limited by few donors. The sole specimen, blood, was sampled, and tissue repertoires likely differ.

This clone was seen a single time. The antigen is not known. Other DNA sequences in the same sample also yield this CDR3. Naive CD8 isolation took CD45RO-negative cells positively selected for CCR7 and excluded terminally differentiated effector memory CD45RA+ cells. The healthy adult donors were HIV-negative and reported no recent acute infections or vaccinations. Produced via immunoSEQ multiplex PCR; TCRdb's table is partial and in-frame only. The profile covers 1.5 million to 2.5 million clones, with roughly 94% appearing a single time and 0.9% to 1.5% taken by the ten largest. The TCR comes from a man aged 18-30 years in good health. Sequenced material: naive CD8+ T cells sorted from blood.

The CDR3 sequence: CASSVEAGGYTDTQYF. As DNA, the CDR3 is TGTGCCAGCAGCGTAGAGGCAGGGGGCTACACAGATACGCAGTATTTT. This rearrangement joins TRBV9 to TRBJ2-3, with TRBD1 matching over 8 bases. The germline gives CDR1 SGDLS, CDR2 YYNGEE. This CDR3 is built from 16 residues. Losses at the gene ends were 0 bases for V and 2 bases for J; bases not matched to a gene: 5.